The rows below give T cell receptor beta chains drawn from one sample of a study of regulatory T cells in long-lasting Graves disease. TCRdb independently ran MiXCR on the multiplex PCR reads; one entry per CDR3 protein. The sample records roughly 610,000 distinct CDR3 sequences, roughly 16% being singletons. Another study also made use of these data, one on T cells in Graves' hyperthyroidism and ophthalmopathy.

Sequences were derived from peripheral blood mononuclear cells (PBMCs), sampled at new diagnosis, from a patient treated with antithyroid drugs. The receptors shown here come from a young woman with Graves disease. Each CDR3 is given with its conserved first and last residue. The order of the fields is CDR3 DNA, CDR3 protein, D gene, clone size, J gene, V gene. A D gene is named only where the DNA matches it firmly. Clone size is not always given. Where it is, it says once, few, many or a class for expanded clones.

DNA: TGTGCCAGCAGCTTAGATGGGGGGTACCTTCAGTACTTC
CDR3: CASSLDGGYLQYF
D: .
size: few
J: TRBJ2-4
V: TRBV11-2

DNA: TGCGCCAGCAGCTTCGGGTCAGAGTACAATGAGCAGTTCTTC
CDR3: CASSFGSEYNEQFF
D: .
size: many
J: TRBJ2-1
V: TRBV5-1

DNA: TGTGCCAGTGGGGACAGGGCCGACCGGGGCACCTTC
CDR3: CASGDRADRGTF
D: TRBD1
size: .
J: TRBJ1-2
V: TRBV19

DNA: TGTGCCACCAGGACCACTAGCGGATCAGATACGCAGTATTTT
CDR3: CATRTTSGSDTQYF
D: TRBD2
size: many
J: TRBJ2-3
V: TRBV24-1

DNA: TGTGCCAGCAGCTGGAAACAGGGGTTGAGGGCTGAAGCTTTCTTT
CDR3: CASSWKQGLRAEAFF
D: TRBD1
size: many
J: TRBJ1-1
V: TRBV7-3

DNA: TGTGCCAGCAGCGCGGGACTAGCACCCCCAGATACGCAGTATTTT
CDR3: CASSAGLAPPDTQYF
D: TRBD2
size: many
J: TRBJ2-3
V: TRBV6-1

DNA: TGCAGCGTTGAGGACAGGGTCGATGAGCAGTTCTTC
CDR3: CSVEDRVDEQFF
D: TRBD1
size: many
J: TRBJ2-1
V: TRBV29-1

DNA: TGTGCCAGCAGTTCCATCCCTGCTTCACCCCTCCACTTT
CDR3: CASSSIPASPLHF
D: .
size: .
J: TRBJ1-6
V: TRBV27

DNA: TGTGCCAGTAGTATCCGACAGGGGTCCTTTGATACGCAGTATTTT
CDR3: CASSIRQGSFDTQYF
D: TRBD1
size: few
J: TRBJ2-3
V: TRBV19

DNA: TGTGCCAGCAGCCGCGGGACTAGCGCTAGCTCCTACAATGAGCAGTTCTTC
CDR3: CASSRGTSASSYNEQFF
D: TRBD2
size: .
J: TRBJ2-1
V: TRBV5-4

DNA: TGTGCCAGCAAACAGGGGGCGGGTCAGCCCCAGCATTTT
CDR3: CASKQGAGQPQHF
D: TRBD1
size: many
J: TRBJ1-5
V: TRBV6-1

DNA: TGTGCCAGCAGCGATTCTTGGGCGGATACGCAGTATTTT
CDR3: CASSDSWADTQYF
D: .
size: .
J: TRBJ2-3
V: TRBV7-2

DNA: TGTGCCATCAGGGGAGCGGGAGAGGGGGAGACCCAGTACTTC
CDR3: CAIRGAGEGETQYF
D: TRBD2
size: few
J: TRBJ2-5
V: TRBV10-3

DNA: TGTGCCAGCAGTTTAGTTCAGGGTAGCATAGAGACCCAGTACTTC
CDR3: CASSLVQGSIETQYF
D: .
size: many
J: TRBJ2-5
V: TRBV12-3/TRBV12-4

DNA: TGTGCCAGCACGCTTACTAGCGGGCTTAGCTCCTACGAGCAGTACTTC
CDR3: CASTLTSGLSSYEQYF
D: TRBD2
size: .
J: TRBJ2-7
V: TRBV28

DNA: TGTGCCAGCAGCCAAGTCGGTCTGAGCGGCTACACCTTC
CDR3: CASSQVGLSGYTF
D: .
size: .
J: TRBJ1-2
V: TRBV3-1

DNA: TGCGCCAGCAGCTGGCAAGCGGGACAGGGGACGGGCGAGCAGTACTTC
CDR3: CASSWQAGQGTGEQYF
D: TRBD1
size: few
J: TRBJ2-7
V: TRBV5-1

DNA: TGTGCCAGCAGTGAAAGGAACGGTGGAGGGACAGGGACCTACGAGCAGTACTTC
CDR3: CASSERNGGGTGTYEQYF
D: TRBD1
size: .
J: TRBJ2-7
V: TRBV25-1

DNA: TGTGCCAGCAGCTTAGCGCGCGGCCTAGCGGGAGTAACCGGGGAGCTGTTTTTT
CDR3: CASSLARGLAGVTGELFF
D: TRBD2
size: .
J: TRBJ2-2
V: TRBV7-2

DNA: TGCGCCAGCAGACCGGAGGCTGGCCACAATGAGCAGTTCTTC
CDR3: CASRPEAGHNEQFF
D: .
size: .
J: TRBJ2-1
V: TRBV5-1

DNA: TGTGCCAGCAGCCGAGGACTAGCGGGAGAATACGAGCAGTACTTC
CDR3: CASSRGLAGEYEQYF
D: TRBD2
size: .
J: TRBJ2-7
V: TRBV2

DNA: TGTGCCAGCAGCTGGGGAGGGACAGCGTCCTACGAGCAGTACTTC
CDR3: CASSWGGTASYEQYF
D: .
size: many
J: TRBJ2-7
V: TRBV27

DNA: TGCGCCAGCAGAGGTGGGACACAGATCACCGGGGAGCTGTTTTTT
CDR3: CASRGGTQITGELFF
D: .
size: .
J: TRBJ2-2
V: TRBV5-1

DNA: TGTGCCAGCAGTTACGGACAGGGCGCGCAGTATTTT
CDR3: CASSYGQGAQYF
D: TRBD1
size: .
J: TRBJ2-3
V: TRBV6-2/TRBV6-3

DNA: TGTGCCAGCAACGGGCGCAATGAGCAGTTCTTC
CDR3: CASNGRNEQFF
D: .
size: .
J: TRBJ2-1
V: TRBV3-1

DNA: TGTGCCATCAGTGTACTAGCTAACTCCTACAATGAGCAGTTCTTC
CDR3: CAISVLANSYNEQFF
D: .
size: .
J: TRBJ2-1
V: TRBV10-3

DNA: TGTGCCAGCAGTGACTCGAAAGAGGACGGGACAGATACGCAGTATTTT
CDR3: CASSDSKEDGTDTQYF
D: .
size: .
J: TRBJ2-3
V: TRBV6-4

DNA: TGTGCCAGCAGTTTGACAGGAATAATGATGAACACTGAAGCTTTCTTT
CDR3: CASSLTGIMMNTEAFF
D: .
size: .
J: TRBJ1-1
V: TRBV28

DNA: TGTGCCAGCACTAAATACTATGGCTACACCTTC
CDR3: CASTKYYGYTF
D: .
size: many
J: TRBJ1-2
V: TRBV12-3/TRBV12-4

DNA: TGTGCCAGCAGACACAGGGCGACCTCGGGGGAGCAGTACTTC
CDR3: CASRHRATSGEQYF
D: .
size: few
J: TRBJ2-7
V: TRBV6-1

DNA: TGTGCCAGCAGAGGACTAGCGGGGGGCGATGAGCAGTTCTTC
CDR3: CASRGLAGGDEQFF
D: TRBD2
size: many
J: TRBJ2-1
V: TRBV7-8

DNA: TGTGCCACCGGATGGACAGGGATAACACATGGCTACACCTTC
CDR3: CATGWTGITHGYTF
D: TRBD1
size: .
J: TRBJ1-2
V: TRBV24-1

DNA: TGTGCCAGCAGCCCTTCGCGGACTAGCGGGACCCAGTTCTTC
CDR3: CASSPSRTSGTQFF
D: TRBD2
size: few
J: TRBJ2-1
V: TRBV3-1

DNA: TGTGCCAGCAGCCCTCGGCAGGGAAGGGAGACCCAGTACTTC
CDR3: CASSPRQGRETQYF
D: .
size: many
J: TRBJ2-5
V: TRBV7-2

DNA: TGTGCCAGCACGCTAACGGGGGGCGCGTCCACTGAAGCTTTCTTT
CDR3: CASTLTGGASTEAFF
D: .
size: many
J: TRBJ1-1
V: TRBV6-1

DNA: TGTGCCAGCACCAGGGAAAGGAGACAGGGCCGGGCGGATACGCAGTATTTT
CDR3: CASTRERRQGRADTQYF
D: TRBD1
size: few
J: TRBJ2-3
V: TRBV6-1

DNA: TGCGCCAGCAGCTGGGGGTCCGGGAGTACCTCCTACGAGCAGTACTTC
CDR3: CASSWGSGSTSYEQYF
D: .
size: few
J: TRBJ2-7
V: TRBV5-1

DNA: TGTGCCAGCAGTTTAGAAGGCAGAACTAACTATGGCTACACCTTC
CDR3: CASSLEGRTNYGYTF
D: .
size: few
J: TRBJ1-2
V: TRBV28

DNA: TGTGCCAGCAGCCAAGAAAAAAAAGGGGCGAAGGGTGGCTACACCTTC
CDR3: CASSQEKKGAKGGYTF
D: .
size: many
J: TRBJ1-2
V: TRBV3-1

DNA: TGCGCCAGCAGCCTTTATACAGGGACAGGGGGCACCGGGGAGCTGTTTTTT
CDR3: CASSLYTGTGGTGELFF
D: TRBD1
size: .
J: TRBJ2-2
V: TRBV4-1

DNA: TGTGCCAGCACCAGACAGGCTAATCAGCCCCAGCATTTT
CDR3: CASTRQANQPQHF
D: .
size: many
J: TRBJ1-5
V: TRBV28

DNA: TGTGCCAGCAGCCAAGATTGGACAGGGGGCCATGAGCAGTTCTTC
CDR3: CASSQDWTGGHEQFF
D: TRBD1
size: many
J: TRBJ2-1
V: TRBV14

DNA: TGTGCCAGCAGGGGGGTAGGGCGGGGGGACACCGGGGAGCTGTTTTTT
CDR3: CASRGVGRGDTGELFF
D: TRBD2
size: .
J: TRBJ2-2
V: TRBV28

DNA: TGCGCCAGCAGACCGACTAGCTCCTACGAGCAGTACTTC
CDR3: CASRPTSSYEQYF
D: .
size: many
J: TRBJ2-7
V: TRBV5-1

DNA: TGCAGTGCTAGAGATCGGATGCGCACAGATACGCAGTATTTT
CDR3: CSARDRMRTDTQYF
D: .
size: few
J: TRBJ2-3
V: TRBV20-1

DNA: TGCGCCAGCAGCATACCCGCAACTAATGAAAAACTGTTTTTT
CDR3: CASSIPATNEKLFF
D: .
size: many
J: TRBJ1-4
V: TRBV5-1

DNA: TGTGCCAGCTCATCGCGGGTGAGCTACGAGCAGTACTTC
CDR3: CASSSRVSYEQYF
D: .
size: many
J: TRBJ2-7
V: TRBV18